The 31 T cell receptor beta chains below all came from one sample that was sequenced in a study of technical replicates of blood from several donors. Repertoires were generated with immunoSEQ multiplex PCR, while TCRdb's copy carries only in-frame clones and drops some. The repertoire holds about 76,000 clones, 80% to 90% seen once, with 4.5% to 5.5% in the top ten. Sequenced sample: PBMCs. The source is a human donor in good health. Some clones in this sample may be carry-over from other donors' samples.

The chain uses TRBV9 and TRBJ1-1; D perhaps matches TRBD1 (6 bases). Trimming pared 3 bases from V and 1 base from J, leaving 13 bases between. Germline CDR1 and CDR2: SGDLS and YYNGEE. CDR3 length: 15 amino acids. CDR3 sequence (DNA): TGTGCCAGCAGCGCGAGGGGACACCAGAACACTGAAGCTTTCTTT. It yields the protein CASSARGHQNTEAFF.

This clone was recorded once. This chain links TRBV29-1 with TRBJ2-6; the D is unclear. CDR3 length: 13 amino acids. The V and J ends lost 3 bases and 4 bases respectively, with 7 bases between them. Germline V gene lookup returns CDR1 SQVTM and CDR2 ANQGSEA. CDR3: CSVDIFGANVLTF. For the CDR3, the DNA is TGCAGCGTTGATATATTCGGGGCCAACGTCCTGACTTTC.

The rearrangement uses TRBV5-1 and TRBJ2-3, with TRBD1 identical over 7 bases. The CDR3 totals 15 residues. The germline CDR1 and CDR2 sequences are SGHRS and YFSETQ. V gave up 2 bases and J gave up 1 base; unmatched junction bases: 4. The CDR3 here is CASSFEGAGTDTQYF. CDR3 sequence (DNA): TGCGCCAGCAGCTTTGAGGGGGCCGGCACAGATACGCAGTATTTT.

The chain couples TRBV7-9 to TRBJ2-1; TRBD2 matches at 11 bases. V lost 7 bases and J lost 2; bases outside the gene matches: 7. Germline V CDR1 and CDR2: SEHNR, FQNEAQ (reference sequence). The CDR3 is 16 residues long. The CDR3 DNA sequence: TGTGCCAGCAACCCTTTTAGCGGGAGGGCCTACAATGAGCAGTTCTTC. As protein: CASNPFSGRAYNEQFF. The full variable domain, in which reference TRBV7-9 and TRBJ2-1 provide the parts outside the CDR3, is DTGVSQNPRHKITKRGQNVTFRCDPISEHNRLYWYRQTLGQGPEFLTYFQNEAQLEKSRLLSDRFSAERPKGSFSTLEIQRTEQGDSAMYLCASNPFSGRAYNEQFFGPGTRLTVL.

This chain uses TRBV4-3 with TRBJ2-1, with 7 nucleotides matching TRBD2. Germline CDR1 and CDR2: LGHNA and YSLEER. The V and J ends lost 0 bases and 7 bases, in that order; junction bases with no gene match: 6. The CDR3 consists of 15 residues. The CDR3 sequence: CASSQDLMGGNEQFF. CDR3 in DNA: TGCGCCAGCAGCCAAGATCTTATGGGGGGGAATGAGCAGTTCTTC.

This chain connects TRBV16 to TRBJ2-7, with TRBD2 as a possible D gene (6 bases). Per the germline V gene, CDR1 is KGHSY and CDR2 is FQNENV. V was clipped by 4 bases and J by 6 bases, with 13 bases between them. This CDR3 region has 13 residues. The CDR3 nucleotides are TGTGCCAGCAGCCTGTATTTCGGGGGCGAGCAGTACTTC. Its translation is CASSLYFGGEQYF.

The chain joins TRBV4-2 to TRBJ2-3; TRBD2 aligns across 12 bases. V shed 0 bases, J shed 4 bases, and the junction held 2 bases outside the gene matches. The CDR3 is 16 amino acids. In germline, CDR1 is LGHNA, CDR2 YNFKEQ. In nucleotides, the CDR3 is TGTGCCAGCAGCCAAGAGGCTAGCGGGGGGGCAGATACGCAGTATTTT. Its translation: CASSQEASGGADTQYF.

This chain connects TRBV5-4 to TRBJ2-1; 12 bases match TRBD2. J gave up 0 bases and V 4 bases, and 8 bases lay outside the gene matches. CDR3 size: 18 residues. CDR1 and CDR2 from the germline V gene are SGHNT and YYREEE (reference sequence). The CDR3 DNA follows: TGTGCCAGCAGCCCTAGCGGGAGGGCCCCCAGCTCCTACAATGAGCAGTTCTTC. This encodes CASSPSGRAPSSYNEQFF.

The V call is TRBV19, the J call TRBJ1-5; 7 bases align to TRBD1. CDR3 length: 16 residues. With 1 base clipped from V and 4 bases from J, the junction kept 7 bases outside the gene matches. Germline-derived CDR1 and CDR2 are LNHDA and SQIVND (reference sequence). For the CDR3, the DNA is TGTGCCAGTAGTATAGTCGGCAGGGGGGATAATCAGCCCCAGCATTTT. Its protein product is CASSIVGRGDNQPQHF. Full variable domain (remainder filled in from reference TRBV19 and TRBJ1-5): DGGITQSPKYLFRKEGQNVTLSCEQNLNHDAMYWYRQDPGQGLRLIYYSQIVNDFQKGDIAEGYSVSREKKESFPLTVTSAQKNPTAFYLCASSIVGRGDNQPQHFGDGTRLSIL.

The chain links TRBV2 to TRBJ2-3; TRBD2 aligns across 7 bases. This CDR3 has 14 amino acids. Germline V gene data show CDR1 as SNHLY and CDR2 as FYNNEI. V lost 10 bases, J lost 1 base, and 8 bases stayed unmatched. The CDR3 is CATRERGGTDTQYF. Written as DNA, the CDR3 is TGTGCCACCCGGGAACGGGGGGGCACAGATACGCAGTATTTT. Drawing the rest from reference TRBV2 and TRBJ2-3, the complete variable domain is EPEVTQTPSHQVTQMGQEVILRCVPISNHLYFYWYRQILGQKVEFLVSFYNNEISEKSEIFDDQFSVERPDGSNFTLKIRSTKLEDSAMYFCATRERGGTDTQYFGPGTRLTVL.

V usage is TRBV4-2 and J usage is TRBJ2-3; the match to TRBD2 covers 10 bases. Germline CDR1 is LGHNA and CDR2 is YNFKEQ. The length of the CDR3 is 18 residues. The trim removed 1 base at V and 2 bases at J, leaving 9 bases unmatched. In DNA form, the CDR3 reads TGTGCCAGCAGCCAAGTCCTCCCGGGACTAGCGCCCACAGATACGCAGTATTTT. Its protein is CASSQVLPGLAPTDTQYF.

This clone has just a few counts. The chain's CDR3 is CASSQAQGASNTEAFF. CDR3 DNA sequence: TGCGCCAGCAGCCAAGCACAGGGGGCCTCTAACACTGAAGCTTTCTTT. The chain combines TRBV4-3 with TRBJ1-1; 9 positions match TRBD1. The CDR3 is made up of 16 amino acids. V lost 1 base, J lost 2 bases, and 5 bases stayed unmatched. Looked up from germline, CDR1 is LGHNA and CDR2 is YSLEER.

This clone was counted a single time. The V gene is TRBV10-3, the J gene TRBJ2-5, with no clear D. V lost 6 bases to trimming and J lost 5 bases, with 16 bases between them. The CDR3 extends over 14 amino acids. The germline CDR1 and CDR2 sequences are ENHRY and SYGVKD. The CDR3 DNA is TGTGCCATCAGCCGAACCGACACCGGCGAGACCCAGTACTTC. Its translation is CAISRTDTGETQYF.

This rearrangement joins TRBV7-3 to TRBJ2-3, with D possibly being TRBD2 (5 bases). CDR1 SGHTA and CDR2 FQGTGA come from the germline V gene. Deletions cut 5 bases from V and 1 base from J, with 10 bases between. The CDR3 runs to 14 residues. CDR3: CASSLAYRTDTQYF. CDR3 nucleotide sequence: TGTGCCAGCAGCCTAGCTTACCGCACAGATACGCAGTATTTT. The whole variable domain, remainder taken from reference TRBV7-3 and TRBJ2-3, is GAGVSQTPSNKVTEKGKYVELRCDPISGHTALYWYRQSLGQGPEFLIYFQGTGAADDSGLPNDRFFAVRPEGSVSTLKIQRTERGDSAVYLCASSLAYRTDTQYFGPGTRLTVL.

This clone occurred a few times. An end of the junction differs from the germline gene, which may be a read error. The V and J genes are TRBV11-2 and TRBJ2-2, with D maybe TRBD1 (7 bases). The CDR3 runs to 17 residues. Germline loops: CDR1 SGHAT, CDR2 FQNNGV. For the CDR3, the DNA is TGTGCCAGCAGCTTGGGACGGGGGACAGTTAGTGCCGGGGAGCTGTTCTTT. Residues: CASSLGRGTVSAGELFF.

This clone is medium-sized within its sample. The rearrangement joins TRBV9 to TRBJ1-6; D perhaps matches TRBD1 (5 bases). The germline gives CDR1 SGDLS, CDR2 YYNGEE. This CDR3 region has 16 residues. V gave up 3 bases and J gave up 7 bases, with 17 bases separating them. The CDR3 region has the DNA TGTGCCAGCAGCGCTCCCGGGGGTTCCAAGAATTCACCCCTCCACTTT. This sequence encodes CASSAPGGSKNSPLHF.

The genes are TRBV7-6 and TRBJ1-1, with 8 nucleotides matching TRBD1. The junction had 13 bases not matched to a gene; V was cut back by 5 bases and J by 11 bases. Germline lookup yields CDR1 SGHVS and CDR2 FNYEAQ. The CDR3 is 14 residues long. CDR3: CASSQDRVSAVAFF. CDR3 DNA sequence: TGTGCCAGCAGCCAGGACAGGGTGAGTGCCGTGGCTTTCTTT.

This chain links TRBV7-3 with TRBJ2-3; perhaps TRBD2 as D (6 bases). This CDR3 has 14 residues. Germline CDR1 SGHTA, CDR2 FQGTGA. Trimming shortened V by 5 bases and J by 2 bases, and 11 bases separated the two germline ends. The CDR3 DNA follows: TGTGCCAGCAGCCTGGAGGGGATCACAGATACGCAGTATTTT. It yields the protein CASSLEGITDTQYF.

The chain combines TRBV14 with TRBJ2-5; D is unresolved. V gave up 4 bases and J gave up 6 bases, with 12 bases separating them. The length of the CDR3 is 13 residues. The germline CDR1 and CDR2 sequences are SGHDN and FVKESK. The CDR3 here is CASSPFRLQTQYF. CDR3 sequence (DNA): TGTGCCAGCAGCCCGTTTCGGTTGCAGACCCAGTACTTC.

The rearrangement joins TRBV19 to TRBJ2-7; maybe TRBD1 (5 bases). The germline V and J ends were trimmed by 5 bases and 3 bases, with 11 bases remaining between them. The CDR3 sequence is 13 residues long. CDR1 is LNHDA, CDR2 SQIVND, per germline (reference sequence). The CDR3 nucleotides are TGTGCCAGTAGTCGACAGTTTTTCTACGAGCAGTACTTC. Protein: CASSRQFFYEQYF.

This chain connects TRBV7-2 to TRBJ2-6; 9 nucleotides align to TRBD1. Germline CDR1 SGHTA, CDR2 FQGNSA. Trimming at V came to 2 bases and at J to 0 bases, leaving 5 bases not matched to a gene. The CDR3 covers 18 residues. The CDR3 is CASSLLGQGSSGANVLTF. As DNA, the CDR3 is TGTGCCAGCAGCTTATTGGGACAGGGTTCCTCTGGGGCCAACGTCCTGACTTTC.

The chain links TRBV4-1 to TRBJ1-2; D not resolved. Trimming pared 4 bases from V and 7 bases from J, leaving 7 bases between. The germline V gene has CDR1 MGHRA and CDR2 YSYEKL. The CDR3 runs to 11 residues. CDR3 residues: CASSPGVGYTF. The CDR3 DNA is TGCGCCAGCAGCCCCGGAGTTGGCTACACCTTC.

The gene calls are TRBV5-6 and TRBJ1-2, with D perhaps matching TRBD1 (6 bases). The CDR3 has 15 amino acids. Germline V gene lookup returns CDR1 SGHDT and CDR2 YYEEEE. With 4 bases removed from V and 5 bases from J, the gap between germline ends came to 18 bases. The CDR3 DNA is TGTGCCAGCAGCCCGTCAGGGGCCTCTGTGTATGGCTACACCTTC. Residues: CASSPSGASVYGYTF.

This chain connects TRBV7-6 to TRBJ2-7; 12 bases map to TRBD2. J lost 1 base, V lost 5 bases, and 9 bases had no gene match. The germline V gene has CDR1 SGHVS and CDR2 FNYEAQ. This CDR3 region has 17 residues. CDR3 loop: CASSPSSGGALSYEQYF. In nucleotides, the CDR3 is TGTGCCAGCAGCCCCTCTAGCGGGGGGGCTTTGTCCTACGAGCAGTACTTC.

This clone has a single count. The V call is TRBV27, the J call TRBJ2-3; the D is unclear. V dropped 3 bases and J dropped 6 bases, with 16 bases sitting between them. Germline V gene data show CDR1 as MNHEY and CDR2 as SMNVEV (reference sequence). The CDR3 has 15 amino acids. In nucleotides, the CDR3 is TGTGCCAGCAGTTTCTGGAACTCAGAGGATGATACGCAGTATTTT. Encoded protein: CASSFWNSEDDTQYF.

The J gene is TRBJ1-2, the V gene TRBV5-1; TRBD1 agrees at 10 bases. Germline CDR1 and CDR2: SGHRS and YFSETQ. J lost 7 bases, V lost 4 bases, and 4 bases had no gene match. The CDR3 extends over 13 amino acids. The CDR3 coding sequence is TGCGCCAGCAGCCCCGGGACAGGGGTTGGCTACACCTTC. Protein: CASSPGTGVGYTF.

The chain couples TRBV5-6 to TRBJ2-7; a possible D gene is TRBD1 (5 bases). CDR1 is SGHDT, CDR2 YYEEEE, per germline. V lost 3 bases, J lost 2 bases, and 15 bases lay in between. The CDR3 has 15 residues. The CDR3 loop is CASSWAEWGTYEQYF. The CDR3 DNA follows: TGTGCCAGCAGCTGGGCGGAGTGGGGCACCTACGAGCAGTACTTC.

The V gene is TRBV4-1, the J gene TRBJ1-5; TRBD1 matches at 7 bases. The germline V gene encodes CDR1 MGHRA and CDR2 YSYEKL. The V segment lost 0 bases and the J segment 2 bases; nucleotides outside the gene matches: 7. This CDR3 has 17 residues. The CDR3 reads CASSQDRAGGRNQPQHF. The CDR3 region has the DNA TGCGCCAGCAGCCAAGATAGGGCAGGGGGTCGCAATCAGCCCCAGCATTTT.

This chain links TRBV7-9 with TRBJ2-7; 9 bases are shared with TRBD1. Germline-derived CDR1 and CDR2 are SEHNR and FQNEAQ (reference sequence). With 5 bases clipped from V and 2 bases from J, the junction kept 4 bases outside the gene matches. The CDR3 is 14 residues long. DNA for the CDR3: TGTGCCAGCAGCCTAGGGACAGGGACCTACGAGCAGTACTTC. Translation: CASSLGTGTYEQYF.

The chain uses TRBV4-2 and TRBJ2-1; D call uncertain. The CDR3 has 17 residues. CDR1 is LGHNA, CDR2 YNFKEQ, per germline. The V end lost 0 bases, the J end lost 0 bases, and 12 bases lay between the germline ends. The CDR3 region is CASSQDSAASSYNEQFF. CDR3 in DNA: TGTGCCAGCAGCCAAGATTCTGCCGCCAGCTCCTACAATGAGCAGTTCTTC.

The chain has TRBV11-1 and TRBJ1-2; the D gene is possibly TRBD1 (6 bases). The CDR3 spans 16 residues. CDR1 and CDR2 from the germline V gene are SGHAT and FQDESV (reference sequence). V was shortened by 4 bases and J by 4 bases, with 19 bases between the two germline ends. The CDR3: CASSSEDSIAGYGYTF. Written as DNA, the CDR3 is TGTGCCAGCAGCTCGGAGGACAGCATCGCCGGCTATGGCTACACCTTC.